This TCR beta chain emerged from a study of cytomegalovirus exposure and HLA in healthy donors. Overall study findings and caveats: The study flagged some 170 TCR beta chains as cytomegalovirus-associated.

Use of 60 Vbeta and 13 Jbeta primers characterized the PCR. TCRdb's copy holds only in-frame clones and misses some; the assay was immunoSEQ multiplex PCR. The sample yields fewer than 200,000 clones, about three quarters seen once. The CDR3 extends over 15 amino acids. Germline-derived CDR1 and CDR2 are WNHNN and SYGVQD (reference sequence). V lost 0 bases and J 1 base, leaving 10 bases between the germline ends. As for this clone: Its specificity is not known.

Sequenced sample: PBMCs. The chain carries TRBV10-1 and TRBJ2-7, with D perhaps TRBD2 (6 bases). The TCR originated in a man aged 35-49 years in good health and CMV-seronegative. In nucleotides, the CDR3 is TGCGCCAGCAGTGAGTCTCTCGGGGGTTCCTACGAGCAGTACTTC. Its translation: CASSESLGGSYEQYF.